This paragraph reports one TCR beta chain. Its antigen is undetermined. V was trimmed by 0 bases and J by 0 bases, leaving 7 bases between them. Germline V gene sequence: CDR1 SGHDT, CDR2 YYEEEE. CDR3 size: 14 residues. This sample stems from a study of siplizumab effects on memory and regulatory T cells. Per sample, the assay covered some 10^5 TCR templates. Data came from immunoSEQ multiplex PCR; TCRdb stores just in-frame clones and leaves some out. The sample has 85,000 to 120,000 clones, roughly 92% seen once; the top ten hold roughly 1%. The study's findings and limits: The diversity of naive T cells seemed greater than that of memory cells, and their alloresponse contribution seemed major. To unstimulated subsets, only a minor fraction of alloreactive clones could be mapped. In roughly 75-96% of proliferating CD4+ or CD8+ clones, a naive or memory phenotype could not be assigned.

Sequenced sample: CD4+ T cells sorted from blood. The chain carries TRBV5-6 and TRBJ2-7; D is unclear. This TCR derives from a human donor in good health. This CDR3 is CASSLVAVSYEQYF. For the CDR3, the DNA is TGTGCCAGCAGCTTGGTTGCAGTCTCCTACGAGCAGTACTTC.